This TCR beta chain is drawn from a study of PD-L1 blockade in urothelial cancer. At the level of the study: There were a median of about 140,000 T cells in blood samples.

Germline lookup yields CDR1 WSHSY and CDR2 SAAADI. The CDR3 runs 12 residues. Between the trimmed V and J ends, which lost 8 bases and 5 bases, there was a span of 12 bases. Time point noted: pretreatment peripheral blood. Spike-ins of synthetic TCR analog templates went into each PCR. Clones were read by immunoSEQ multiplex PCR, and TCRdb kept only the in-frame ones, dropping some. Of tens of thousands of clones in the sample, roughly nine tenths were seen once. About this clone itself: Its antigen is unidentified.

Broader study findings: When pretreatment blood TCR clonality was below the median, it predicted better survival.

This sequence originates from an older woman with urothelial cancer. V gene TRBV10-2 combines with J gene TRBJ1-1; a possible D gene is TRBD1 (6 bases). The input for sequencing was PBMCs, taken around atezolizumab (anti-PD-L1) treatment. The CDR3 DNA reads TGCGCCAGCCGTTTGGGGGCGACTGAAGCTTTCTTT. Its protein is CASRLGATEAFF.